Listed below are T cell receptor beta chains from one sample, sequenced in a study of blood T cell repertoires in COVID-19. Repertoires were generated with immunoSEQ multiplex PCR, while TCRdb's copy carries only in-frame clones and drops some. The sample includes 50,000 to 65,000 clones, 75% to 90% of them seen just once. The sample comprised peripheral blood. These receptors were obtained from a man in his 60s with active COVID-19. Each CDR3 is given with its conserved first and last residue. A clone size is listed for some rows: how often the clone was seen (once, few, many), or a class if it is expanded.

clone size	J gene	CDR3 length	V gene	CDR3 protein
.	TRBJ1-2	13	TRBV27	CASSPGRGYGYTF
.	TRBJ2-1	14	TRBV7-7	CASSPSVAGGEQFF
.	TRBJ2-5	15	TRBV28	CASSEEPGQLKTQYF
.	TRBJ2-7	18	TRBV6-2/TRBV6-3	CASSPPLYGRRGVGEQYF
.	TRBJ2-7	15	TRBV7-3	CASSLSGTGVHEQYF
.	TRBJ1-2	13	TRBV6-5	CASRRGANYGYTF
.	TRBJ2-7	13	TRBV7-2	CASSLVASREQYF
few	TRBJ1-4	14	TRBV7-9	CASSRGQTKSQLIF
few	TRBJ2-5	14	TRBV11-2	CASSYSGRGETQYF
once	TRBJ2-7	15	TRBV19	CASSRGQPSSYEQYF
.	TRBJ1-5	14	TRBV2	CASSGTGGYQPQHF
.	TRBJ2-7	13	TRBV10-3	CAISGTGNYEQYF
few	TRBJ2-2	18	TRBV4-2	CASSQDALAGGFTGELFF
.	TRBJ2-6	17	TRBV15	CATSRDPGGAGANVLTF
.	TRBJ2-1	14	TRBV29-1	CSVLAGTSANEQFF
.	TRBJ2-1	14	TRBV19	CASSALAGVAEQFF
.	TRBJ2-7	13	TRBV29-1	CSVVGGVSYEQYF
.	TRBJ2-1	15	TRBV19	CASRNGQGAFNEQFF
.	TRBJ1-3	20	TRBV18	CASSPRFAPRHPLSGNTIYF
.	TRBJ2-5	17	TRBV11-2	CASSLRERAGGLETQYF
.	TRBJ2-1	17	TRBV5-6	CASSLSLAGRSYNEQFF
few	TRBJ1-4	13	TRBV19	CASSIPANEKLFF
.	TRBJ2-2	14	TRBV3-1/TRBV3-2	CASSQGQFTGELFF
.	TRBJ2-7	14	TRBV2	CASTAESGEGEQYF
.	TRBJ2-7	15	TRBV13	CASSLGGELRYEQYF
.	TRBJ2-1	15	TRBV7-2	CASSLSSGRVNEQFF
.	TRBJ2-3	14	TRBV24-1	CATAGHGGADTQYF
.	TRBJ2-1	15	TRBV10-3	CAISPGSAAYNEQFF
.	TRBJ2-7	16	TRBV19	CASTDRGTGDPYEQYF
medium-sized	TRBJ2-7	15	TRBV4-3	CASSQGHNRGNEQYF
once	TRBJ2-3	15	TRBV19	CASRNGQGNTDTQYF
.	TRBJ2-7	13	TRBV4-1	CASSQEIRYEQYF
.	TRBJ2-7	14	TRBV5-1	CASSLDTPIGEQYF
once	TRBJ2-4	14	TRBV5-1	CASSALGRGDIQYF
.	TRBJ2-1	17	TRBV9	CASSGREGLALYNEQFF
.	TRBJ1-2	12	TRBV7-2	CASSAPGYGYTF
.	TRBJ2-7	15	TRBV9	CASSVDPKNSYEQYF
.	TRBJ1-2	13	TRBV10-3	CAISDVPRYGYTF
.	TRBJ1-2	17	TRBV18	CASSLLTETASNYGYTF
.	TRBJ2-1	15	TRBV5-4	CASSSGGTTSDEQFF
.	TRBJ2-2	13	TRBV28	CASSLPDTGELFF
.	TRBJ2-7	15	TRBV18	CASSPGTGFGYEQYF
.	TRBJ2-3	14	TRBV10-3	CAIGGMTGTDTQYF
.	TRBJ2-7	14	TRBV7-2	CASSTGGLLGEQYF
.	TRBJ2-7	14	TRBV7-2	CASSLARGSYEQYF
.	TRBJ1-3	15	TRBV30	CAWSVTASSGNTIYF
.	TRBJ2-1	16	TRBV19	CASSITGAPNYNEQFF
.	TRBJ2-2	14	TRBV5-1	CASGEGWDTGELFF
once	TRBJ1-1	11	TRBV12-3/TRBV12-4	CASTPRTEAFF
.	TRBJ2-3	13	TRBV7-2	CASSAGLFSTQYF
.	TRBJ2-5	14	TRBV6-6	CASSYGGYQETQYF
.	TRBJ2-2	15	TRBV7-2	CASSPNWARSGELFF